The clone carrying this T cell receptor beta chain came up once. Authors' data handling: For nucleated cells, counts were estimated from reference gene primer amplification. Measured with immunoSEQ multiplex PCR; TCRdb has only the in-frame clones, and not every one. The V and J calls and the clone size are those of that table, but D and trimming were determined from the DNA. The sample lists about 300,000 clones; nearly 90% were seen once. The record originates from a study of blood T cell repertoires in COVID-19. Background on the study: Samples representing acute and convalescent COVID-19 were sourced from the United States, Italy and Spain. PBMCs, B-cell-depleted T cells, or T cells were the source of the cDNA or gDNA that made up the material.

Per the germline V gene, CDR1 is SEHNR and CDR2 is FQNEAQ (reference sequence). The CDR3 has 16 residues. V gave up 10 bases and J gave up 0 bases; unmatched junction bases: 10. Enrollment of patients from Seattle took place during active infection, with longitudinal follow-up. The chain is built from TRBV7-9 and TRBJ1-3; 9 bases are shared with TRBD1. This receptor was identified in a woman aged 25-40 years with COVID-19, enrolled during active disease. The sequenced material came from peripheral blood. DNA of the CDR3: TGTGCCACCCTACAGGGGGCGACCTTCTCTGGAAACACCATATATTTT. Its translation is CATLQGATFSGNTIYF.